The next 21 T cell receptor beta chains were all read from a single sample in a study of response to subunit inactivated influenza vaccine. Via MiXCR, TCRdb re-called the RT-PCR reads, giving one row per CDR3 protein. Counted here are hundreds of thousands of distinct CDR3 sequences, about 18% occurring once; the ten biggest clones make up roughly 11%. The sequenced sample was PBMCs from blood, obtained around 5 days after vaccination. These receptor sequences come from a man aged 45-65 years who received an inactivated influenza vaccine.

This clonotype showed up many times. This chain uses TRBV29-1 with TRBJ2-1; 7 bases map to TRBD1. The CDR3 extends over 16 amino acids. Trimming removed 0 bases from V and 9 bases from J; junction bases left unmatched: 14. The germline gives CDR1 SQVTM, CDR2 ANQGSEA. CDR3 sequence: CSVEDPGQPRGVEQFF. The CDR3 bases are TGCAGCGTTGAAGATCCGGGACAGCCCAGGGGAGTTGAGCAGTTCTTC.

This clonotype was detected only a few times. The chain carries TRBV4-3 and TRBJ1-1; D may be TRBD1 (6 bases). The CDR3 contains 13 residues. Trimming shortened V by 0 bases and J by 8 bases, and 10 bases separated the two germline ends. CDR1 LGHNA and CDR2 YSLEER come from the germline V gene. The CDR3 reads CASSQDLGTEAFF. The DNA of the CDR3 is TGCGCCAGCAGCCAAGATTTGGGGACAGAAGCTTTCTTT.

V and J are TRBV7-2 and TRBJ2-3; no clear D. Trimming took 4 bases from V and 4 from J, leaving 6 bases between them. Germline CDR1 SGHTA, CDR2 FQGNSA. The CDR3 loop spans 12 amino acids. The CDR3: CASSYVSDTQYF. The CDR3 DNA is TGTGCCAGCAGCTACGTATCAGATACGCAGTATTTT.

In its sample, this clonotype was seen a few times. This chain joins TRBV4-1 and TRBJ1-3, with 7 bases lining up with TRBD1. This CDR3 comprises 17 residues. In germline, CDR1 is MGHRA, CDR2 YSYEKL. With V trimmed by 1 base and J by 1 base, 7 bases remained unmatched. This chain's CDR3 is CASSQGRQGESGNTIYF. CDR3 bases: TGCGCCAGCAGCCAAGGCCGTCAGGGGGAATCTGGAAACACCATATATTTT.

This clonotype has ten or more counts. This chain uses TRBV5-1 with TRBJ1-3; D possibly corresponds to TRBD1 (5 bases). CDR3 length equals 16 residues. Trimming left V 2 bases short and J 0 bases short, with 12 bases between. Per the germline V gene, CDR1 is SGHRS and CDR2 is YFSETQ. The CDR3 nucleotides read TGCGCCAGCAGCTTAACCGGCGGGGGCTCTGGAAACACCATATATTTT. Protein: CASSLTGGGSGNTIYF.

The CDR3 region is CASSAQTGDEKLFF. DNA for the CDR3: TGTGCCAGCAGCGCCCAGACAGGGGATGAAAAACTGTTTTTT. The J gene is TRBJ1-4, the V gene TRBV7-2; 8 bases line up with TRBD1. The germline V gene has CDR1 SGHTA and CDR2 FQGNSA. Trimming cost V 5 bases and J 6 bases; bases outside gene matches: 5. This CDR3 comprises 14 residues.

The chain combines TRBV3-1 with TRBJ1-4; D perhaps matches TRBD1 (5 bases). Germline assignment: CDR1 LGHDT and CDR2 YNNKEL (reference sequence). V dropped 6 bases and J dropped 8 bases, with 16 bases sitting between them. This CDR3 region has 14 residues. CDR3 residues: CASRMRGANEKLFF. The CDR3 coding sequence is TGTGCCAGCAGGATGAGGGGCGCGAACGAAAAACTGTTTTTT. Looking up the rest from reference TRBV3-1 and TRBJ1-4 gives the full variable domain: DTAVSQTPKYLVTQMGNDKSIKCEQNLGHDTMYWYKQDSKKFLKIMFSYNNKELIINETVPNRFSPKSPDKAHLNLHINSLELGDSAVYFCASRMRGANEKLFFGSGTQLSVL.

The V call is TRBV11-2, the J call TRBJ2-1; the match to TRBD2 covers 7 bases. Looked up from germline, CDR1 is SGHAT and CDR2 is FQNNGV. The CDR3 contains 15 residues. The ends lost 5 bases at V and 1 base at J; junction bases unmatched: 5. CDR3 DNA sequence: TGTGCCAGCAGCAGCGGGATTAATTCCTACAATGAGCAGTTCTTC. Its translation: CASSSGINSYNEQFF.

The J gene is TRBJ2-1, the V gene TRBV6-2 or TRBV6-3; 8 bases match TRBD2. The V and J ends lost 5 bases and 9 bases, in that order; junction bases with no gene match: 3. CDR3 length: 12 residues. CDR1 is MNHEY and CDR2 is SVGEGT in the germline V gene. CDR3 loop: CASSSSGAEQFF. DNA of the CDR3: TGTGCCAGCAGTAGTAGCGGGGCTGAGCAGTTCTTC.

The gene calls are TRBV7-9 and TRBJ2-7; either TRBD1 or TRBD2 may fit D (5 bases each). The CDR3 is made up of 15 amino acids. Germline V CDR1 and CDR2: SEHNR, FQNEAQ (reference sequence). Trimming pared 4 bases from V and 2 bases from J, leaving 15 bases between. The CDR3 reads CASSWGWQQPYEQYF. Written as DNA, the CDR3 is TGTGCCAGCAGCTGGGGGTGGCAACAGCCCTACGAGCAGTACTTC.

Many counts were recorded for this clonotype. The chain joins TRBV5-1 to TRBJ1-6; 7 nucleotides agree with TRBD1. Germline assignment: CDR1 SGHRS and CDR2 YFSETQ. This CDR3 is 15 amino acids long. V was pared by 0 bases and J by 5 bases, with 2 bases of the junction left unmatched. CDR3 DNA sequence: TGCGCCAGCAGCTTGGGACAGGGCAATAATTCACCCCTCCACTTT. Its translation is CASSLGQGNNSPLHF.

This clonotype has more than one count but fewer than ten. V is TRBV19 and J is TRBJ2-6; D may correspond to TRBD1 or TRBD2 (5 bases each). This CDR3 has 18 amino acids. V was clipped by 6 bases and J by 2 bases, with 20 bases between them. CDR1 is LNHDA, CDR2 SQIVND, per germline (reference sequence). CDR3 in DNA: TGTGCCAGTAGCTCATTTGGAACTAGGACAACTGGGGCCAACGTCCTGACTTTC. This sequence encodes CASSSFGTRTTGANVLTF.

The chain has TRBV7-2 and TRBJ2-7; 10 nucleotides line up with TRBD1. V lost 4 bases and J lost 3; bases outside the gene matches: 6. Germline CDR1 and CDR2: SGHTA and FQGNSA. This CDR3 spans 15 amino acids. The CDR3 nucleotides are TGTGCCAGCAGCTGGACCGGGACAGGGGACTACGAGCAGTACTTC. Encoded protein: CASSWTGTGDYEQYF.

The CDR3 sequence: CAISDTDRGRDNSPLHF. For the CDR3, the DNA is TGTGCCATCAGTGACACAGACAGGGGGCGAGACAATTCACCCCTCCACTTT. The V call is TRBV10-3, the J call TRBJ1-6; 10 nucleotides match TRBD1. CDR1 and CDR2 from the germline V gene are ENHRY and SYGVKD. V shed 3 bases and J 7 bases; nucleotides not matched to a gene: 9. The CDR3 contains 17 residues.

The rearrangement joins TRBV6-5 to TRBJ2-3; D remains unclear. V was clipped by 0 bases and J by 0 bases, with 10 bases between them. The CDR3 is 16 residues long. CDR1 is MNHEY and CDR2 is SVGAGI in the germline V gene. The DNA for the CDR3 is TGTGCCAGCAGTTACTCGCCTGGGTCTAGCACAGATACGCAGTATTTT. This translates into CASSYSPGSSTDTQYF.

In this sample, this clonotype turned up a few times. V is TRBV6-5 and J is TRBJ1-4; 10 bases align to TRBD1. The V and J ends lost 4 bases and 7 bases, in that order; junction bases with no gene match: 6. In germline, CDR1 is MNHEY, CDR2 SVGAGI. This CDR3 is 15 amino acids long. The DNA for the CDR3 is TGTGCCAGCAGTTCCCTGGGACAGGGGAGTGAAAAACTGTTTTTT. It codes for CASSSLGQGSEKLFF.

There are many counts of this clonotype. V usage is TRBV4-3 and J usage is TRBJ2-2; D gene unclear. There are 14 residues in the CDR3. Germline CDR1 and CDR2: LGHNA and YSLEER. Trimming left V 0 bases short and J 2 bases short, with 4 bases between. The CDR3 here is CASSQDGNTGELFF. In nucleotides, the CDR3 is TGCGCCAGCAGCCAAGATGGTAACACCGGGGAGCTGTTTTTT.

This clonotype was counted a few times. The rearrangement links TRBV20-1 to TRBJ2-1; D possibly corresponds to TRBD1 (5 bases). V was pared by 3 bases and J by 2 bases, with 17 bases between. The CDR3 extends over 16 amino acids. CDR1 DFQATT and CDR2 SNEGSKA come from the germline V gene (reference sequence). The CDR3 is CSASRFQGLAYNEQFF. Here the CDR3 DNA reads TGCAGTGCTAGCCGATTTCAGGGTCTCGCCTACAATGAGCAGTTCTTC.

This chain joins TRBV4-1 and TRBJ2-5; unclear D gene. In germline, CDR1 is MGHRA, CDR2 YSYEKL. V lost 4 bases and J 1 base, leaving 16 bases between the germline ends. This CDR3 is 16 amino acids long. CDR3 in DNA: TGCGCCAGCAGCCCGGCCCGGCAGGACCGCCAAGAGACCCAGTACTTC. Its translation is CASSPARQDRQETQYF.

This chain links TRBV28 with TRBJ1-5; 7 bases align to TRBD1. Germline V gene data show CDR1 as MDHEN and CDR2 as SYDVKM. Trimming cost V 1 base and J 0 bases; bases outside gene matches: 6. CDR3 length: 17 residues. CDR3 amino acids: CASSLFLTGNSNQPQHF. CDR3 DNA sequence: TGTGCCAGCAGTTTATTTCTGACAGGGAATAGCAATCAGCCCCAGCATTTT.

This chain's CDR3 is CASSLDPLGGINYGYTF. In DNA, the CDR3 is TGCGCCAGCAGCTTGGATCCCCTCGGCGGGATCAACTATGGCTACACCTTC. The chain uses TRBV5-1 and TRBJ1-2; D not resolved. The CDR3 has 17 residues. The germline gives CDR1 SGHRS, CDR2 YFSETQ. Trimming removed 0 bases at V and 2 bases at J, with 17 bases between.